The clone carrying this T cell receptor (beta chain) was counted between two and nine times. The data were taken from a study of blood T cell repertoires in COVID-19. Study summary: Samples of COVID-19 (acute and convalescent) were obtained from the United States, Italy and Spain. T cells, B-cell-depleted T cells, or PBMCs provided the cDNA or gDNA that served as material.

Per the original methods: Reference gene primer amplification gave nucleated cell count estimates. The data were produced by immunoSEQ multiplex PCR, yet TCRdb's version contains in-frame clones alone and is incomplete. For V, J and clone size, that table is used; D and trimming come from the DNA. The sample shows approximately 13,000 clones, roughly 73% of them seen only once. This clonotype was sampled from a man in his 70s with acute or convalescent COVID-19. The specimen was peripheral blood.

For the CDR3, the DNA is TGTGCCAGCAGCCAAGGACAGCTGAACACCGGGGAGCTGTTTTTT. This encodes CASSQGQLNTGELFF. V gene TRBV3-1 (or the pseudogene TRBV3-2) combines with J gene TRBJ2-2; D may be TRBD1 (5 bases). CDR1 is LGHDT and CDR2 is YNNKEL in the germline V gene (reference sequence). Trimming pared 1 base from V and 1 base from J, leaving 7 bases between. The CDR3 sequence is 15 residues long.